These T cell receptor beta chains were read from a single sample in a study of T-cell reconstitution after alpha-beta-depleted transplantation in children. TCRdb redid the calling of the PCR reads with MiXCR, one entry per CDR3 protein. Of about 980,000 distinct CDR3 sequences listed, around 30% were seen once; the top ten hold around 30%. Here the sequenced sample was PBMCs, mostly from graft donor cells, taken 360 days after TCRalphabeta/CD19-depleted stem cell transplant. These receptors all stem from a boy in the first two years of life who had a stem cell transplant for SCID, so the T cells may come from the graft donor. CDR3s include the opening cysteine and the closing phenylalanine or tryptophan. A D gene is named only where the DNA matches it firmly. The size of a clone is reported for some rows only, either as once, few or many, or as a class for expanded clones.

J,size,V,D,CDR3,DNA
TRBJ1-1,few,TRBV20-1,-,CSAREGSYTEAFF,TGCAGTGCTAGAGAGGGGTCTTACACTGAAGCTTTCTTT
TRBJ2-1,-,TRBV12-3/TRBV12-4,-,CASSWAGNSYNEQFF,TGTGCCAGCAGTTGGGCGGGGAACTCCTACAATGAGCAGTTCTTC
TRBJ2-1,-,TRBV11-2,TRBD1,CASSSFPQGENYNEQFF,TGTGCCAGCAGCTCGTTTCCCCAGGGGGAAAACTACAATGAGCAGTTCTTC
TRBJ1-1,-,TRBV2,-,CASTSVRAEAFF,TGTGCCAGCACCTCCGTCAGGGCTGAAGCTTTCTTT
TRBJ2-3,-,TRBV6-5,TRBD2,CASSYASGGMDTQYF,TGTGCCAGCAGTTACGCTAGCGGGGGGATGGATACGCAGTATTTT
TRBJ2-3,-,TRBV20-1,-,CSAGGTTDTQYF,TGCAGTGCGGGGGGAACCACAGATACGCAGTATTTT
TRBJ2-1,few,TRBV5-1,-,CASSKRGGGGGNEQFF,TGCGCCAGCAGCAAAAGAGGCGGAGGGGGTGGCAATGAGCAGTTCTTC
TRBJ2-5,-,TRBV12-3/TRBV12-4,TRBD1,CASSRLLGQGQETQYF,TGTGCCAGCAGTCGCCTCCTGGGACAGGGGCAAGAGACCCAGTACTTC
TRBJ2-3,-,TRBV20-1,TRBD2,CSGIGAGLARGDTQYF,TGCAGTGGAATAGGGGCGGGACTAGCGCGAGGGGATACGCAGTATTTT
TRBJ2-5,-,TRBV6-1,TRBD1,CASHRTGVGQETQYF,TGTGCCAGCCACCGGACAGGGGTCGGGCAAGAGACCCAGTACTTC
TRBJ2-7,many,TRBV6-1,-,CASVAGRSSYEQYF,TGTGCCAGCGTGGCGGGCAGGAGCTCCTACGAGCAGTACTTC
TRBJ1-2,-,TRBV20-1,-,CSAIPGGYGYTF,TGCAGTGCTATTCCAGGCGGCTATGGCTACACCTTC
TRBJ1-1,-,TRBV12-3/TRBV12-4,TRBD1,CASSLGATGVSSEAFF,TGTGCCAGCAGTTTAGGGGCGACAGGGGTTTCCTCTGAAGCTTTCTTT
TRBJ2-1,-,TRBV24-1,TRBD1,CATSPRDRAYNEQFF,TGTGCCACCAGCCCCCGGGACAGGGCCTACAATGAGCAGTTCTTC
TRBJ2-1,-,TRBV12-3/TRBV12-4,-,CASSYQGLAHNEQFF,TGTGCCAGCAGTTATCAGGGTTTAGCGCACAATGAGCAGTTCTTC
TRBJ2-3,few,TRBV29-1,-,CSVEMGTDTDTQYF,TGCAGCGTCGAGATGGGGACCGACACAGATACGCAGTATTTT
TRBJ2-1,-,TRBV12-3/TRBV12-4,-,CASTRGIDEQFF,TGTGCCAGCACCCGCGGAATAGATGAGCAGTTCTTC
TRBJ2-3,-,TRBV7-8,-,CASSLVPEDTDTQYF,TGTGCCAGCAGCTTAGTCCCAGAGGACACAGATACGCAGTATTTT
TRBJ2-7,-,TRBV5-5,-,CASSLDGNSYEQYF,TGTGCCAGCAGCTTGGACGGGAACTCCTACGAGCAGTACTTC
TRBJ2-5,few,TRBV29-1,-,CSVEDWELSPLSGTKTQETQYF,TGCAGCGTTGAAGATTGGGAACTGTCCCCTCTGTCCGGGACCAAAACCCAAGAGACCCAGTACTTC
TRBJ2-7,-,TRBV7-9,-,CASSFRQSGSYEQYF,TGTGCCAGCAGCTTCCGCCAGTCGGGAAGCTACGAGCAGTACTTC
TRBJ2-4,-,TRBV11-2,TRBD1,CASSLKGQEDIQYF,TGTGCCAGCAGCTTGAAAGGACAGGAGGACATTCAGTACTTC
TRBJ2-5,-,TRBV2,-,CASSGSLGTYQETQYF,TGTGCCAGCAGTGGGTCGCTAGGAACGTACCAAGAGACCCAGTACTTC
TRBJ2-5,few,TRBV7-9,-,CASQGDQETQYF,TGTGCCAGCCAAGGGGACCAAGAGACCCAGTACTTC
TRBJ2-7,-,TRBV12-3/TRBV12-4,-,CASSLGGLSGEQYF,TGTGCCAGCAGTTTGGGGGGGCTGTCCGGGGAGCAGTACTTC
TRBJ2-7,few,TRBV15,-,CATSVGTYEQYF,TGTGCCACCAGCGTTGGGACCTACGAGCAGTACTTC
TRBJ1-1,-,TRBV20-1,-,CSARDPVRGTPNTEAFF,TGCAGTGCTAGAGATCCAGTGAGGGGAACACCGAACACTGAAGCTTTCTTT
TRBJ2-7,-,TRBV5-1,-,CASSRNFGQQLSYEQYF,TGCGCCAGCAGCAGAAATTTTGGACAGCAACTCTCCTACGAGCAGTACTTC